One sample yielded the 32 T cell receptor beta chains listed below, sequenced in a study of cytomegalovirus exposure and HLA in healthy donors. PCR was performed using 60 Vbeta and 13 Jbeta primers. Produced via immunoSEQ multiplex PCR; TCRdb's table is partial and in-frame only. Of 180,000 or so clones in the sample, approximately 71% were seen once. The specimen sequenced was PBMCs. The receptors were gathered from a woman in her 40s in good health and CMV-seropositive.

This chain links TRBV14 with TRBJ1-2, with D perhaps matching TRBD1 (5 bases). The CDR3 sequence is 15 residues long. Per the germline V gene, CDR1 is SGHDN and CDR2 is FVKESK. The ends were cut back, 1 base at V and 4 bases at J, with 13 bases in the middle. The DNA of the CDR3 is TGTGCCAGCAGCCAAGTACGCGGGGACCCCTATGGCTACACCTTC. Protein sequence: CASSQVRGDPYGYTF.

The chain couples TRBV27 to TRBJ1-6; D is undetermined. The CDR3 has 14 amino acids. Trimming removed 3 bases at V and 5 bases at J, with 8 bases between. Germline V CDR1 and CDR2: MNHEY, SMNVEV (reference sequence). CDR3 nucleotides: TGTGCCAGCAGTTTTCGGAGCAATAATTCACCCCTCCACTTT. Translating it yields CASSFRSNNSPLHF.

The chain employs TRBV6-4 and TRBJ2-1, with TRBD1 identical over 7 bases. Trimming removed 5 bases from V and 8 bases from J; junction bases left unmatched: 9. The CDR3 runs 14 residues. The germline gives CDR1 MRHNA, CDR2 SNTAGT. CDR3 DNA: TGTGCCAGCAGTCCCGGGGTAGGGGGCTATGAGCAGTTCTTC. Its protein is CASSPGVGGYEQFF.

The CDR3 here is CASSELGTRGKGPQHF. CDR3 coding DNA: TGTGCCAGCAGTGAGTTGGGGACCAGGGGCAAGGGGCCCCAGCATTTT. V gene TRBV6-1 combines with J gene TRBJ1-5; possibly TRBD1 for D (6 bases). Germline V gene data show CDR1 as MNHNS and CDR2 as SASEGT. The V and J ends lost 3 bases and 9 bases respectively, with 21 bases between them. The CDR3 consists of 16 residues.

V usage is TRBV19 and J usage is TRBJ1-3; D possibly corresponds to TRBD1 (6 bases). This CDR3 is built from 14 residues. The V gene lost 7 bases and the J gene lost 1 base, with 11 bases spanning the gap. The V gene's germline CDR1 is LNHDA and CDR2 SQIVND (reference sequence). The CDR3 DNA sequence: TGTGCCAGTAAGAACCAGGGGTCTGGAAACACCATATATTTT. This encodes CASKNQGSGNTIYF.

The chain has TRBV15 and TRBJ1-1; D not certain. The CDR3 is 12 residues long. V lost 0 bases and J 11 bases, leaving 10 bases between the germline ends. The germline V gene has CDR1 LNHNV and CDR2 YYDKDF (reference sequence). Here the CDR3 DNA reads TGTGCCACCAGCAGAGATGCCCGCGGGGCTTTCTTT. It encodes CATSRDARGAFF.

The chain combines TRBV11-2 with TRBJ2-1, with D possibly TRBD2 on 6 matching bases. CDR3 length: 16 amino acids. Germline CDR1 reads SGHAT; CDR2 reads FQNNGV. V was shortened by 5 bases and J by 0 bases, with 14 bases between the two germline ends. The DNA for the CDR3 is TGTGCCAGCAGCCCCGCAGACGGGAGCTCCTACAATGAGCAGTTCTTC. This gives the protein CASSPADGSSYNEQFF. Full variable domain (rest looked up from reference TRBV11-2 and TRBJ2-1): EAGVAQSPRYKIIEKRQSVAFWCNPISGHATLYWYQQILGQGPKLLIQFQNNGVVDDSQLPKDRFSAERLKGVDSTLKIQPAKLEDSAVYLCASSPADGSSYNEQFFGPGTRLTVL.

This chain connects TRBV4-3 to TRBJ2-1, with D possibly being TRBD2 (6 bases). In germline, CDR1 is LGHNA, CDR2 YSLEER. Trimming pared 8 bases from V and 0 bases from J, leaving 8 bases between. CDR3 length equals 13 residues. This CDR3 reads CASGGSSYNEQFF. The CDR3 DNA reads TGCGCCAGCGGGGGGAGCTCCTACAATGAGCAGTTCTTC.

The chain links TRBV28 to TRBJ1-1; 10 nucleotides line up with TRBD1. There are 15 residues in the CDR3. CDR1 is MDHEN and CDR2 is SYDVKM in the germline V gene. J lost 5 bases, V lost 6 bases, and 9 bases had no gene match. The CDR3 region is CASSPRDRGWTEAFF. The CDR3 DNA follows: TGTGCCAGCAGCCCTAGGGACAGGGGTTGGACTGAAGCTTTCTTT. The full variable domain, rest sourced from reference TRBV28 and TRBJ1-1, is DVKVTQSSRYLVKRTGEKVFLECVQDMDHENMFWYRQDPGLGLRLIYFSYDVKMKEKGDIPEGYSVSREKKERFSLILESASTNQTSMYLCASSPRDRGWTEAFFGQGTRLTVV.

The chain employs TRBV21-1 and TRBJ2-4; the DNA was not used to check the table's D call, TRBD1. TRBV21-1 counts as a pseudogene. This CDR3 contains 11 residues. The CDR3 region has the DNA TGTGCCAGCAGCAAAGGGACAATTCAGTACTTC. Protein product: CASSKGTIQYF.

The rearrangement links TRBV6-1 to TRBJ2-1; D is possibly TRBD2 (5 bases). The CDR3 has 14 residues. Germline lookup yields CDR1 MNHNS and CDR2 SASEGT. The V and J ends lost 4 bases and 4 bases respectively, with 11 bases between them. The CDR3 nucleotides read TGTGCCAGCAGTGCGGAGGCCGATTACAATGAGCAGTTCTTC. Protein sequence: CASSAEADYNEQFF.

The V and J genes are TRBV10-3 and TRBJ2-1; 11 positions agree with TRBD2. V lost 0 bases and J lost 6; bases outside the gene matches: 10. Germline lookup yields CDR1 ENHRY and CDR2 SYGVKD. This CDR3 has 18 amino acids. CDR3 sequence reads: CAISESLAGGPLSNEQFF. The CDR3 DNA reads as TGTGCCATCAGTGAGTCCTTAGCGGGAGGGCCCTTAAGCAATGAGCAGTTCTTC.

A remark on this clone: One end of the junction does not line up with germline, which may come from a read error. This chain uses TRBV7-9 with TRBJ2-7, with TRBD2 matching 11 bases. The CDR3 spans 15 residues. Germline V gene data show CDR1 as SEHNR and CDR2 as FQNEAQ (reference sequence). The DNA for the CDR3 is TGTTCCAGCAGCTTAGCGGGGGGGAGCTCCTACGAGCAGTACTTC. Amino acid sequence: CSSSLAGGSSYEQYF. The full variable domain, its missing parts supplied by reference TRBV7-9 and TRBJ2-7, is DTGVSQNPRHKITKRGQNVTFRCDPISEHNRLYWYRQTLGQGPEFLTYFQNEAQLEKSRLLSDRFSAERPKGSFSTLEIQRTEQGDSAMYLCSSSLAGGSSYEQYFGPGTRLTVT.

This chain joins TRBV2 and TRBJ2-4; a possible D gene is TRBD2 (6 bases). Trimming cost V 6 bases and J 9 bases, with 15 bases left between them. CDR1 is SNHLY, CDR2 FYNNEI, per germline. The CDR3 spans 13 residues. The chain's CDR3 is CASSLLTGGIQYF. CDR3 nucleotide sequence: TGTGCCAGCAGCCTCCTGACCGGGGGCATTCAGTACTTC.

This clone has only one observation. The V call is TRBV7-9, the J call TRBJ2-7; 7 nucleotides align to TRBD1. CDR3 length: 13 amino acids. Germline V lookup: CDR1 SEHNR, CDR2 FQNEAQ (reference sequence). V shed 4 bases and J 5 bases; nucleotides not matched to a gene: 5. CDR3 region: CASSYGQDHEQYF. The CDR3 DNA follows: TGTGCCAGCAGCTACGGACAGGACCACGAGCAGTACTTC.

This chain connects TRBV7-2 to TRBJ1-2; 12 bases are a match to TRBD1. CDR3 size: 14 residues. The germline V gene has CDR1 SGHTA and CDR2 FQGNSA. J lost 7 bases, V lost 5 bases, and 5 bases had no gene match. CDR3 region: CASSTGQGALGYTF. Written as DNA, the CDR3 is TGTGCCAGCAGCACGGGACAGGGGGCCCTTGGCTACACCTTC.

The chain employs TRBV2 and TRBJ2-1; no reliable D call. This CDR3 spans 15 amino acids. CDR1 and CDR2 (germline): SNHLY, FYNNEI. The germline V and J ends were trimmed by 1 base and 2 bases, with 9 bases remaining between them. DNA of the CDR3: TGTGCCAGCAGTGAAGGTAGCAACCCCTACAATGAGCAGTTCTTC. It is translated as CASSEGSNPYNEQFF.

The chain is built from TRBV6-6 and TRBJ2-2; TRBD2 matches 8 bases. V was clipped by 0 bases and J by 3 bases; unmatched bases: 3. The germline V gene encodes CDR1 MNHNY and CDR2 SVGAGI (reference sequence). The CDR3 sequence is 16 residues long. In DNA form, the CDR3 reads TGTGCCAGCAGTTACTCGGGCGGGGGGCACACCGGGGAGCTGTTTTTT. Translated, it gives CASSYSGGGHTGELFF.

CDR3 DNA: TGTGCCAGCAGGGCTGGGTTGGCAGGTGGTGAAAAACTGTTTTTT. Its protein is CASRAGLAGGEKLFF. This sequence joins TRBV5-4 and TRBJ1-4; D not resolved. Germline V CDR1 and CDR2: SGHNT, YYREEE (reference sequence). CDR3 size: 15 residues. Trimming cost V 5 bases and J 7 bases, with 18 bases left between them.

This clone was counted a single time. V and J are TRBV9 and TRBJ2-7, with D hard to call. Deletions cut 0 bases from V and 2 bases from J, with 9 bases between. Per the germline V gene, CDR1 is SGDLS and CDR2 is YYNGEE. CDR3 length: 14 residues. The CDR3 nucleotides are TGTGCCAGCAGCGTAGCTACCGCTACCTACGAGCAGTACTTC. Its translation: CASSVATATYEQYF.

The chain employs TRBV6-1 and TRBJ1-4; 7 nucleotides align to TRBD1. V lost 7 bases and J lost 7; bases outside the gene matches: 12. Germline values: CDR1 MNHNS, CDR2 SASEGT. This CDR3 has 15 residues. In nucleotides, the CDR3 is TGTGCCAGCAACCTCTGGTCACAGGGGAGTGAAAAACTGTTTTTT. This sequence encodes CASNLWSQGSEKLFF.

This sequence joins TRBV5-5 and TRBJ1-1, with 7 bases matching TRBD1. The CDR3 sequence is 16 residues long. V dropped 0 bases and J dropped 1; count of bases not matched to a gene: 6. Germline assignment: CDR1 SGHKS and CDR2 YYEKEE (reference sequence). The CDR3 DNA reads as TGTGCCAGCAGCTTGGCACATGACAGGGCGAACACTGAAGCTTTCTTT. It specifies CASSLAHDRANTEAFF.

The gene calls are TRBV18 and TRBJ2-7; TRBD1 agrees at 9 bases. The CDR3 totals 14 residues. Trimming at V came to 9 bases and at J to 2 bases, leaving 8 bases not matched to a gene. Germline-derived CDR1 and CDR2 are KGHSH and LQKENI. The CDR3, as DNA: TGTGCCAGTCGGGGGGACAGGGATCCCTACGAGCAGTACTTC. It yields the protein CASRGDRDPYEQYF.

A word on this clone: This specimen includes other DNA sequences encoding the same CDR3. The gene calls are TRBV11-2 and TRBJ2-7; D is undetermined. This CDR3 is 13 amino acids long. Trimming stripped 0 bases from V and 4 bases from J, with 7 bases between. The germline V gene encodes CDR1 SGHAT and CDR2 FQNNGV. CDR3 residues: CASSLDYRYEQYF. DNA of the CDR3: TGTGCCAGCAGCTTAGACTACCGATACGAGCAGTACTTC. The variable domain in full, with the rest retrieved from reference TRBV11-2 and TRBJ2-7, is EAGVAQSPRYKIIEKRQSVAFWCNPISGHATLYWYQQILGQGPKLLIQFQNNGVVDDSQLPKDRFSAERLKGVDSTLKIQPAKLEDSAVYLCASSLDYRYEQYFGPGTRLTVT.

The chain recombines TRBV27 with TRBJ2-5; 10 nucleotides line up with TRBD2. Germline V gives CDR1 MNHEY, CDR2 SMNVEV (reference sequence). This CDR3 has 17 residues. The V segment lost 2 bases and the J segment 5 bases; nucleotides outside the gene matches: 11. CDR3 sequence reads: CASSLTSGRASKETQYF. The CDR3 bases are TGTGCCAGCAGTTTAACCAGCGGGAGGGCCAGCAAGGAGACCCAGTACTTC.

This chain joins TRBV2 and TRBJ1-5; 7 bases are shared with TRBD1. V dropped 7 bases and J dropped 0; count of bases not matched to a gene: 9. CDR3 size: 16 residues. Germline V gene data show CDR1 as SNHLY and CDR2 as FYNNEI. The CDR3 DNA is TGTGCCAGCATCCCCCGGGACAGCCATAGCAATCAGCCCCAGCATTTT. It specifies CASIPRDSHSNQPQHF.

The chain joins TRBV7-9 to TRBJ2-3; D possibly corresponds to TRBD2 (6 bases). Trimming removed 5 bases from V and 4 bases from J, with 16 bases in between. CDR1 is SEHNR and CDR2 is FQNEAQ in the germline V gene (reference sequence). The CDR3 length is 15 residues. CDR3 sequence (DNA): TGTGCCAGCAGCCCTCGTGGTAGCGGAGCAGATACGCAGTATTTT. As protein: CASSPRGSGADTQYF.

This clone was detected a few times. V and J are TRBV19 and TRBJ1-5; weak D call: TRBD1 (6 bases). Between the trimmed V and J ends, which lost 5 bases and 6 bases, there was a span of 14 bases. There are 14 residues in the CDR3. Looked up from germline, CDR1 is LNHDA and CDR2 is SQIVND (reference sequence). The CDR3, as DNA: TGTGCCAGTAGTCGCAGGGGCTCGGGTCAGCCCCAGCATTTT. It yields the protein CASSRRGSGQPQHF.

The table lists this clone with a few counts. CDR3 loop: CASGGLASNEDTQYF. Written as DNA, the CDR3 is TGTGCCAGTGGGGGACTAGCGTCAAATGAGGATACGCAGTATTTT. The V gene is TRBV19, the J gene TRBJ2-3; 10 bases are a match to TRBD2. The ends lost 8 bases at V and 6 bases at J; junction bases unmatched: 11. Germline CDR1 LNHDA, CDR2 SQIVND (reference sequence). This CDR3 contains 15 residues.

The chain recombines TRBV27 with TRBJ2-1; 7 positions agree with TRBD2. V lost 5 bases to trimming and J lost 8 bases; unmatched junction nucleotides: 15. Germline V gene lookup returns CDR1 MNHEY and CDR2 SMNVEV (reference sequence). This CDR3 spans 16 amino acids. The CDR3 loop is CASSPYPRRGRHEQFF. CDR3 bases: TGTGCCAGCAGTCCATACCCCCGGCGGGGGAGGCATGAGCAGTTCTTC.

The V gene is TRBV5-4, the J gene TRBJ2-3; TRBD2 aligns across 13 bases. The CDR3 loop spans 16 amino acids. The germline V gene encodes CDR1 SGHNT and CDR2 YYREEE (reference sequence). V dropped 6 bases and J dropped 1; count of bases not matched to a gene: 5. The CDR3 loop is CASTPGLAGGTDTQYF. The CDR3 DNA reads TGTGCCAGCACCCCCGGACTAGCGGGGGGCACAGATACGCAGTATTTT.

The chain links TRBV19 to TRBJ1-5; D perhaps matches TRBD1 (5 bases). The germline V gene has CDR1 LNHDA and CDR2 SQIVND (reference sequence). The length of the CDR3 is 14 residues. The germline V and J ends were trimmed by 4 bases and 5 bases, with 12 bases remaining between them. Here the CDR3 DNA reads TGTGCCAGTAGTACAGGGAATCCTCATCAGCCCCAGCATTTT. Its protein product is CASSTGNPHQPQHF.